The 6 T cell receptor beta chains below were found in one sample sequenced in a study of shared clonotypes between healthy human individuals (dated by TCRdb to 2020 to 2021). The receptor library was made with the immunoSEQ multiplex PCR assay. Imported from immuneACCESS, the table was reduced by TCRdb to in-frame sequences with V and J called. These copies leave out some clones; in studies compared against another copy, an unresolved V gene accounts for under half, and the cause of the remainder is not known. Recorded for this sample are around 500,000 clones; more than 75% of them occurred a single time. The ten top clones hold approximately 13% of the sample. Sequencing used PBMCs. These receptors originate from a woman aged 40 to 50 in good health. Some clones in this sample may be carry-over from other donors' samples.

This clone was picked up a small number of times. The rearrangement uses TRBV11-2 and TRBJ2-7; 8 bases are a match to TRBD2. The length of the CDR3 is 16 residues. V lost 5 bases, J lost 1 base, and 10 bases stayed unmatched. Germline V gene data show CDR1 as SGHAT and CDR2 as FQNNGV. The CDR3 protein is CASSPGTGRASYEQYF. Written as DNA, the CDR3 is TGTGCCAGCAGCCCAGGGACCGGGAGGGCTTCCTACGAGCAGTACTTC. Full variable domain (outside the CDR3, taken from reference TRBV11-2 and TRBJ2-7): EAGVAQSPRYKIIEKRQSVAFWCNPISGHATLYWYQQILGQGPKLLIQFQNNGVVDDSQLPKDRFSAERLKGVDSTLKIQPAKLEDSAVYLCASSPGTGRASYEQYFGPGTRLTVT.

The DNA for the CDR3 is TGCGCCAGCAGTGACACTCGTTTGATCGGATCTGAGCAGTTCTTC. Translating gives CASSDTRLIGSEQFF. V gene TRBV10-1 combines with J gene TRBJ2-1; D is unresolved. CDR1 WNHNN and CDR2 SYGVQD come from the germline V gene (reference sequence). Trimming cost V 3 bases and J 9 bases, with 18 bases left between them. The CDR3 contains 15 residues.

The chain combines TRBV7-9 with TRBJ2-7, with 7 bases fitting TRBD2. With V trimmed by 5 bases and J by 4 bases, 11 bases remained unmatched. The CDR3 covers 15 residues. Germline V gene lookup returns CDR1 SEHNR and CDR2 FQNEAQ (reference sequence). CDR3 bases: TGTGCCAGCAGCCCCTCGGGCGGGAGCCTGTACGAGCAGTACTTC. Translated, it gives CASSPSGGSLYEQYF. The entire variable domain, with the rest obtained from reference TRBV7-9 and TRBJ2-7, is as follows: DTGVSQNPRHKITKRGQNVTFRCDPISEHNRLYWYRQTLGQGPEFLTYFQNEAQLEKSRLLSDRFSAERPKGSFSTLEIQRTEQGDSAMYLCASSPSGGSLYEQYFGPGTRLTVT.

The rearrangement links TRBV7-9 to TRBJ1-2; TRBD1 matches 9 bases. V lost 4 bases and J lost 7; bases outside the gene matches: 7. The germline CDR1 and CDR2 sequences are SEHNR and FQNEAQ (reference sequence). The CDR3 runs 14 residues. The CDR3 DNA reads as TGTGCCAGCAGCTCCGGGACAGGGTACTCTGGCTACACCTTC. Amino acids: CASSSGTGYSGYTF.

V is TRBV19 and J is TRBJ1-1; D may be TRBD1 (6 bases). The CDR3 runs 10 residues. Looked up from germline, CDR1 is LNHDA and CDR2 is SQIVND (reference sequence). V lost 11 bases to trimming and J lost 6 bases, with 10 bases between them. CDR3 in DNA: TGTGCCGCGGGGGCCCCTGAAGCTTTCTTT. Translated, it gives CAAGAPEAFF. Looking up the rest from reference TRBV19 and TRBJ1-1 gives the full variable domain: DGGITQSPKYLFRKEGQNVTLSCEQNLNHDAMYWYRQDPGQGLRLIYYSQIVNDFQKGDIAEGYSVSREKKESFPLTVTSAQKNPTAFYLCAAGAPEAFFGQGTRLTVV.

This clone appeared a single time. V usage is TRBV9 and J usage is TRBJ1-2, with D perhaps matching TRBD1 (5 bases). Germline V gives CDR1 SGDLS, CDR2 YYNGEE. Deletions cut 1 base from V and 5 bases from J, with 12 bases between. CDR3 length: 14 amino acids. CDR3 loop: CASSVKGTGYGYTF. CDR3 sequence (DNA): TGTGCCAGCAGCGTAAAAGGGACGGGGTATGGCTACACCTTC.